The clone carrying this TCR beta chain was counted at least ten times. The antigen remains undetermined. The source of the sample is a study of response to subunit inactivated influenza vaccine. Whole-study findings and limits: It was suggested by the authors that few new T cells are recruited by each seasonal influenza vaccination.

V was trimmed by 6 bases and J by 2 bases, leaving 8 bases between them. This CDR3 is built from 14 residues. TCRdb itself ran the RT-PCR reads through MiXCR, one entry per CDR3 protein. The data show under 200,000 distinct CDR3 sequences, 9.5% to 13% seen once. The source was non-naive T cells sorted from PBMCs, collected 40 to 50 days after vaccination. The TCR comes from a man in his fifties who received an inactivated influenza vaccine. The chain is built from TRBV12-3 or TRBV12-4 and TRBJ2-6; D is unclear. The CDR3 reads CASSYQAGANVLTF. The CDR3 region has the DNA TGTGCCAGCAGCTATCAAGCTGGGGCCAACGTCCTGACTTTC.